The source of this T cell receptor (beta chain) is a study of read filtering for tumor transcriptome and immune sequencing. Overall study context: Transcriptome libraries were built from DNase-treated RNA.

From germline, CDR1 is MDHEN and CDR2 SYDVKM. The V end lost 3 bases, the J end lost 4 bases, and 10 bases lay between the germline ends. CDR3 length equals 15 residues. The library was built from about 0.4 ug RNA with molecular barcoded adaptors for alpha/delta and beta/gamma chains. From the reads, TCRdb called clonotypes with MiXCR, one entry per CDR3 protein. The sample lists tens of thousands of distinct CDR3 sequences; roughly 21% were seen once. Overall study results and limits: IR-seq and RNA-seq agreed better without single-read clonotypes. RNA-seq captured clonotypes less deeply and reliably than IR-seq.

Ten or more counts support this clonotype. Its antigen is still unknown. Material: a population of CD138-negative cells sorted from bone marrow. This clonotype was sampled from a donor at least 40 years old with multiple myeloma. The gene calls are TRBV28 and TRBJ2-6; the D gene is possibly TRBD2 (5 bases). CDR3 DNA sequence: TGTGCCAGCAGTTTTCGGGGTACCGGGGCCAACGTCCTGACTTTC. It yields the protein CASSFRGTGANVLTF.